A selection of T cell receptor beta chains follows, all from one sample in a study of OX40 agonist ivuxolimab in advanced cancers. Data came from immunoSEQ multiplex PCR; TCRdb stores just in-frame clones and leaves some out. The sample yields roughly 100,000 clones, 90% seen once. Source: CD4+ or CD8+ T cells sorted from blood, taken in a trial of the OX40 agonist ivuxolimab. These receptors came from an adult with an advanced solid tumor such as melanoma, head and neck, liver or kidney cancer. Each CDR3 is given with its conserved first and last residue. The order of the fields is CDR3 protein, CDR3 DNA, V gene, D gene, clone size, J gene. A D gene is named only where the DNA matches it firmly. A row's size may be missing; if present it is once, few, many or a size class.

CDR3: CAWSPGFGGYTF
DNA: TGTGCCTGGAGTCCCGGGTTCGGTGGCTACACCTTC
V: TRBV30
D: NA
size: NA
J: TRBJ1-2

CDR3: CASSPGTGVEQYF
DNA: TGCGCCAGCAGCCCCGGGACAGGGGTCGAGCAGTACTTC
V: TRBV5-1
D: TRBD1
size: NA
J: TRBJ2-7

CDR3: CASSTTGNRLSGEQYF
DNA: TGTGCCAGTAGTACGACAGGGAATAGGTTGTCCGGCGAGCAGTACTTC
V: TRBV19
D: TRBD1
size: NA
J: TRBJ2-7

CDR3: CASTRTSGGYQETQYF
DNA: TGTGCCAGCACCAGAACTAGCGGGGGGTACCAAGAGACCCAGTACTTC
V: TRBV6-6
D: TRBD2
size: NA
J: TRBJ2-5

CDR3: CASKHRFLYEQYF
DNA: TGTGCCAGCAAGCACAGGTTTTTGTACGAGCAGTACTTC
V: TRBV2
D: NA
size: few
J: TRBJ2-7

CDR3: CAWATGLASEQYF
DNA: TGTGCCTGGGCAACGGGACTAGCTTCGGAGCAGTACTTC
V: TRBV30
D: TRBD2
size: once
J: TRBJ2-7

CDR3: CASSLGGNSNQPQHF
DNA: TGTGCCAGCAGCCTCGGTGGAAATAGCAATCAGCCCCAGCATTTT
V: TRBV2
D: NA
size: NA
J: TRBJ1-5

CDR3: CASTTSTATYYGYTF
DNA: TGTGCCAGCACGACTTCAACCGCGACTTACTATGGCTACACCTTC
V: TRBV5-4
D: NA
size: NA
J: TRBJ1-2

CDR3: CASRERGYGDTQYF
DNA: TGTGCCAGCAGGGAGAGGGGTTACGGAGATACGCAGTATTTT
V: TRBV7-2
D: NA
size: NA
J: TRBJ2-3

CDR3: CAIRGGLRLPETQYF
DNA: TGTGCCATCAGAGGCGGGCTACGCCTCCCAGAGACCCAGTACTTC
V: TRBV10-3
D: NA
size: NA
J: TRBJ2-5

CDR3: CASSQDLGTSFNYGYTF
DNA: TGCGCCAGCAGCCAAGATCTAGGGACATCGTTTAACTATGGCTACACCTTC
V: TRBV4-3
D: NA
size: NA
J: TRBJ1-2

CDR3: CAISNRDTEFTQPQHF
DNA: TGTGCCATCAGTAACCGGGACACCGAATTTACGCAGCCCCAGCATTTT
V: TRBV10-3
D: NA
size: NA
J: TRBJ1-5

CDR3: CASSRDRYAYEQYF
DNA: TGTGCCAGCAGTCGGGACAGGTACGCCTACGAGCAGTACTTC
V: TRBV6-6
D: TRBD1
size: NA
J: TRBJ2-7

CDR3: CASSVEGRGGYTF
DNA: TGTGCCAGCAGCGTTGAGGGAAGGGGTGGCTACACCTTC
V: TRBV9
D: NA
size: NA
J: TRBJ1-2

CDR3: CASSVRPGDTQYF
DNA: TGTGCCAGCAGTGTCAGACCCGGGGATACGCAGTATTTT
V: TRBV6-4
D: NA
size: few
J: TRBJ2-3

CDR3: CASTTEGLADTQYF
DNA: TGTGCCAGTACCACAGAGGGATTGGCAGATACGCAGTATTTT
V: TRBV19
D: NA
size: NA
J: TRBJ2-3

CDR3: CASTSSSQYTDTQYF
DNA: TGCGCCAGCACATCATCGTCGCAATACACAGATACGCAGTATTTT
V: TRBV5-1
D: NA
size: NA
J: TRBJ2-3

CDR3: CASRPPQFSYEQYF
DNA: TGTGCCAGCAGGCCCCCTCAATTCTCCTACGAGCAGTACTTC
V: TRBV28
D: NA
size: NA
J: TRBJ2-7

CDR3: CASSTWQGREPLHF
DNA: TGTGCCAGCAGTACCTGGCAGGGCCGCGAACCCCTCCACTTT
V: TRBV7-9
D: NA
size: few
J: TRBJ1-6

CDR3: CAIGDREETQYF
DNA: TGTGCCATCGGGGACAGAGAAGAGACCCAGTACTTC
V: TRBV10-3
D: TRBD1
size: NA
J: TRBJ2-5

CDR3: CASSEVSHSGNTIYF
DNA: TGTGCCAGCAGTGAAGTGTCCCACTCTGGAAACACCATATATTTT
V: TRBV6-1
D: NA
size: NA
J: TRBJ1-3

CDR3: CASTPGTGFTYEQYF
DNA: TGTGCCAGCACCCCTGGGACAGGGTTCACCTACGAGCAGTACTTC
V: TRBV28
D: TRBD1
size: NA
J: TRBJ2-7

CDR3: CATTRRGQPYEQYF
DNA: TGTGCCACCACACGTAGGGGACAGCCCTACGAGCAGTACTTC
V: TRBV6-5
D: TRBD1
size: NA
J: TRBJ2-7

CDR3: CASSKPGQGGGEQFF
DNA: TGCGCCAGCAGCAAACCGGGACAGGGGGGCGGTGAGCAGTTCTTC
V: TRBV5-1
D: TRBD1
size: NA
J: TRBJ2-1

CDR3: CASSTGSGQGAVGGYTF
DNA: TGTGCCAGCAGCACCGGGAGTGGACAGGGGGCGGTGGGAGGCTACACCTTC
V: TRBV11-2
D: TRBD1
size: NA
J: TRBJ1-2

CDR3: CAWSSLPARTPQFF
DNA: TGTGCCTGGAGTTCTTTGCCTGCGCGCACCCCTCAGTTCTTC
V: TRBV30
D: NA
size: NA
J: TRBJ2-1

CDR3: CASSVGVARTDTQYF
DNA: TGTGCCAGCAGCGTAGGGGTGGCCCGCACAGATACGCAGTATTTT
V: TRBV9
D: NA
size: NA
J: TRBJ2-3

CDR3: CASSSGTGNYEQYF
DNA: TGTGCCAGCAGCTCTGGGACAGGGAACTACGAGCAGTACTTC
V: TRBV11-3
D: TRBD1
size: NA
J: TRBJ2-7

CDR3: CASSLSQGYTGELFF
DNA: TGTGCCAGCAGCTTGAGTCAGGGGTATACCGGGGAGCTGTTTTTT
V: TRBV5-6
D: NA
size: NA
J: TRBJ2-2

CDR3: CASSLMVYNEQFF
DNA: TGTGCCAGCAGTTTAATGGTATACAATGAGCAGTTCTTC
V: TRBV27
D: NA
size: NA
J: TRBJ2-1

CDR3: CASSVVPSNTGELFF
DNA: TGTGCCAGCAGCGTAGTCCCCTCGAACACCGGGGAGCTGTTTTTT
V: TRBV9
D: NA
size: NA
J: TRBJ2-2

CDR3: CSVGVGTGVGETQYF
DNA: TGCAGCGTCGGTGTGGGGACAGGGGTAGGAGAGACCCAGTACTTC
V: TRBV29-1
D: TRBD1
size: NA
J: TRBJ2-5

CDR3: CASSFTGSVTDTQYF
DNA: TGTGCCAGCAGCTTTACAGGGTCGGTAACAGATACGCAGTATTTT
V: TRBV7-9
D: NA
size: NA
J: TRBJ2-3

CDR3: CARSRLAVDTQYF
DNA: TGTGCCAGAAGCCGACTCGCTGTCGATACGCAGTATTTT
V: TRBV5-3
D: NA
size: NA
J: TRBJ2-3

CDR3: CASSEEENLHGYTF
DNA: TGCGCCAGCAGTGAAGAGGAGAACCTACATGGCTACACCTTC
V: TRBV10-2
D: NA
size: NA
J: TRBJ1-2

CDR3: CSVRGAVQETQYF
DNA: TGCAGCGTGAGAGGGGCTGTCCAAGAGACCCAGTACTTC
V: TRBV29-1
D: NA
size: NA
J: TRBJ2-5

CDR3: CAIRGQGKLGDTGELFF
DNA: TGTGCCATCAGGGGACAGGGGAAGCTTGGCGACACCGGGGAGCTGTTTTTT
V: TRBV10-3
D: TRBD1
size: NA
J: TRBJ2-2

CDR3: CASRDGYQPQHF
DNA: TGTGCCAGCAGGGACGGATATCAGCCCCAGCATTTT
V: TRBV6-1
D: NA
size: NA
J: TRBJ1-5

CDR3: CSVGTGPNYGYTF
DNA: TGCAGCGTTGGGACAGGCCCTAACTATGGCTACACCTTC
V: TRBV29-1
D: TRBD1
size: NA
J: TRBJ1-2

CDR3: CASSYSARITQYF
DNA: TGTGCCAGCAGTTACTCAGCGAGGATTACGCAGTATTTT
V: TRBV6-5
D: NA
size: NA
J: TRBJ2-3

CDR3: CAWSGGVGNTIYF
DNA: TGTGCCTGGAGCGGGGGAGTTGGAAACACCATATATTTT
V: TRBV30
D: NA
size: NA
J: TRBJ1-3

CDR3: CASSPSDRVAYEQYF
DNA: TGTGCCAGCAGTCCGTCGGACAGGGTGGCCTACGAGCAGTACTTC
V: TRBV28
D: TRBD1
size: NA
J: TRBJ2-7

CDR3: CASGGGARDYGYTF
DNA: TGTGCCAGCGGTGGGGGAGCTCGGGACTATGGCTACACCTTC
V: TRBV2
D: NA
size: NA
J: TRBJ1-2

CDR3: CASSTGQASGANVLTF
DNA: TGTGCCAGCAGCACGGGACAGGCCTCTGGGGCCAACGTCCTGACTTTC
V: TRBV5-4
D: TRBD1
size: once
J: TRBJ2-6

CDR3: CASSLETSGYEQYF
DNA: TGTGCCAGCAGCTTAGAAACTAGTGGCTACGAGCAGTACTTC
V: TRBV11-2
D: NA
size: once
J: TRBJ2-7

CDR3: CASSFTGVNEKLFF
DNA: TGTGCCAGCAGCTTTACAGGGGTGAATGAAAAACTGTTTTTT
V: TRBV7-9
D: TRBD1
size: once
J: TRBJ1-4

CDR3: CASSRETGTSNYGYTF
DNA: TGCGCCAGCAGCCGAGAAACAGGGACCTCTAACTATGGCTACACCTTC
V: TRBV4-3
D: NA
size: NA
J: TRBJ1-2

CDR3: CASSYLGAPTNEKLFF
DNA: TGTGCCAGCAGTTACCTGGGGGCGCCGACTAATGAAAAACTGTTTTTT
V: TRBV6-6
D: NA
size: NA
J: TRBJ1-4